This T cell receptor beta chain comes out of a study of cytomegalovirus exposure and HLA in healthy donors. Findings and caveats of the study: Presence/absence analyses assumed roughly uniform sequencing depth across donors, which may not hold. Donors belonging to an Asian-associated ancestry cluster reportedly showed fewer N-insertions in productive TCRs than the approximately 680-donor mean, according to what a later analysis found. Follow-up analysis later connected one missense variant in DCLRE1C with trimming of TCR beta V- and J-genes.

The length of the CDR3 is 16 residues. Germline assignment: CDR1 SGHDT and CDR2 YYEEEE. V shed 2 bases, J shed 6 bases, and the junction held 9 bases outside the gene matches. With respect to this clone: Its cognate antigen is unknown.

Amplification used 60 Vbeta primers and 13 Jbeta primers. Produced via immunoSEQ multiplex PCR; TCRdb's table is partial and in-frame only. In the table there are some 140,000 clones, roughly 74% of which are singletons. The J gene is TRBJ1-4, the V gene TRBV5-6; TRBD1 matches 8 bases. This clonotype originated in a young man in good health and CMV-seronegative. The specimen was PBMCs. The CDR3 coding sequence is TGTGCCAGCAGCTTTTCCTGGACAGGGAGTGATGAAAAACTGTTTTTT. This codes for CASSFSWTGSDEKLFF.